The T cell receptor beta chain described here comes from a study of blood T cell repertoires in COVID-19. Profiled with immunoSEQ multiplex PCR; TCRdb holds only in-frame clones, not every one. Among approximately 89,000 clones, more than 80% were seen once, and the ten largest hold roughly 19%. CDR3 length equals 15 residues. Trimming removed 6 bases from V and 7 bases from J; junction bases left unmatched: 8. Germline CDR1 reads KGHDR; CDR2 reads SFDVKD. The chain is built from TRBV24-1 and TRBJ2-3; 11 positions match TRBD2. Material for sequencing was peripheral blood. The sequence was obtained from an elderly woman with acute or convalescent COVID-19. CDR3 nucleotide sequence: TGTGCCACCAGTACCACTAGCGGGGGTTGGAATACGCAGTATTTT. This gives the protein CATSTTSGGWNTQYF.